The subject of this entry is one T cell receptor beta chain. Its cognate antigen is unknown. The CDR3 has 16 residues. Germline V gene sequence: CDR1 LNHDA, CDR2 SQIVND (reference sequence). With V trimmed by 3 bases and J by 1 base, 1 base remained unmatched. The PCR had 60 Vbeta and 13 Jbeta primers. TCRdb keeps only in-frame clones here, not all; method: immunoSEQ multiplex PCR. The data contain under 200,000 clones, roughly 68% of them seen just once; the ten biggest clones take up about 1.7%. The sample comes from a study of cytomegalovirus exposure and HLA in healthy donors. Study as a whole: Earlier findings included roughly 120 million unique TCR beta sequences obtained from 150 million to 200 million T cells. Study conclusions and caveats: Cytomegalovirus-associated status was assigned to about 150 TCR beta chains.

Input material: PBMCs. The origin of this receptor is a woman between 25 and 40 years old in good health and CMV-seronegative. The V gene is TRBV19, the J gene TRBJ2-5, with TRBD2 matching 14 bases. The CDR3 bases are TGTGCCAGTAGTATTGGACTAGCGGGAGGCCAAGAGACCCAGTACTTC. The encoded protein is CASSIGLAGGQETQYF.